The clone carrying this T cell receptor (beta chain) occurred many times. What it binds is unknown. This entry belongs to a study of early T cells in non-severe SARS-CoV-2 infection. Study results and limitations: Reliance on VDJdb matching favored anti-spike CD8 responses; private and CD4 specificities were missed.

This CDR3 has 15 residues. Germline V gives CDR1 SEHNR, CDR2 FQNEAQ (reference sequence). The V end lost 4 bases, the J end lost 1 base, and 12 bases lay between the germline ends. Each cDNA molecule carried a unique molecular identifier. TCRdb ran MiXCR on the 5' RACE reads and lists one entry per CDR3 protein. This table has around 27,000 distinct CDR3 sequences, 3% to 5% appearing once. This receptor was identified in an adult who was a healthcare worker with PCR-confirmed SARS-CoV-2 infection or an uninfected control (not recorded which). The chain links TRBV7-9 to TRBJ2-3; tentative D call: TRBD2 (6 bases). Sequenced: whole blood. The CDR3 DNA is TGTGCCAGCAGCTCCAGGGAGGAAGGCACAGATACGCAGTATTTT. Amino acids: CASSSREEGTDTQYF.